The 13 T cell receptor beta chains presented below share a single source sample, sequenced in a study of identical twins. TCRdb independently ran MiXCR on the 5' RACE reads; one entry per CDR3 protein. The sample has under 250,000 distinct CDR3 sequences; about 13% are singletons. The data also belong to a second study, concerning yellow fever vaccine responses in identical twins.

The sequenced sample was memory (CD45RO+) T cells sorted from blood. The receptors come from a woman in her late teens or twenties in good health.

This clonotype was counted a few times. V is TRBV15 and J is TRBJ2-6; TRBD1 is a possible D gene (5 bases). The germline V gene encodes CDR1 LNHNV and CDR2 YYDKDF (reference sequence). The CDR3 runs 15 residues. The V end was cut by 9 bases, the J end by 0 bases, with 12 bases between. The CDR3 protein is CATSTGASGANVLTF. The CDR3 DNA is TGTGCCACGAGTACAGGCGCCTCTGGGGCCAACGTCCTGACTTTC.

This clonotype was counted ten times or more. The chain joins TRBV14 to TRBJ1-1; D is unclear. Germline-derived CDR1 and CDR2 are SGHDN and FVKESK. CDR3 size: 13 residues. Trimming pared 6 bases from V and 0 bases from J, leaving 8 bases between. The CDR3 nucleotides are TGTGCCAGCAGTTTTCACCTGAACACTGAAGCTTTCTTT. Translation: CASSFHLNTEAFF.

Concerning this clonotype: This may stem from a read error, because a much larger clone lies one nucleotide away. The CDR3 DNA follows: TGCAGCGGATCTAGCGGGATCACAGCTACGCAGTATTTT. Its protein is CSGSSGITATQYF. J is TRBJ2-3 and V is TRBV29-1, with 9 bases identical to TRBD2. The germline CDR1 and CDR2 sequences are SQVTM and ANQGSEA. The CDR3 is 13 amino acids.

This clonotype was counted many times. The CDR3 region has the DNA TGCGCCAGCAGCTTCCTAGCGGGGGGGCAAAATGAGCAGTTCTTC. This encodes CASSFLAGGQNEQFF. This chain uses TRBV5-1 with TRBJ2-1; 12 bases fit TRBD2. There are 15 residues in the CDR3. V shed 2 bases and J 7 bases; nucleotides not matched to a gene: 4. The V gene's germline CDR1 is SGHRS and CDR2 YFSETQ.

In this sample, this clonotype turned up a few times. The V gene is TRBV20-1, the J gene TRBJ2-2, with D perhaps TRBD1 (5 bases). This CDR3 is 12 amino acids long. Per the germline V gene, CDR1 is DFQATT and CDR2 is SNEGSKA (reference sequence). Trimming stripped 4 bases from V and 4 bases from J, with 7 bases between. CDR3 coding DNA: TGCAGTGCTAAAGACAGCACCGGGGAGCTGTTTTTT. It specifies CSAKDSTGELFF.

This clonotype was seen a few times. This rearrangement joins TRBV20-1 to TRBJ2-7; 12 bases line up with TRBD2. The CDR3 runs to 14 residues. Germline V CDR1 and CDR2: DFQATT, SNEGSKA (reference sequence). The trim removed 6 bases at V and 3 bases at J, leaving 6 bases unmatched. The CDR3 loop reads CSALGLAGFYEQYF. The CDR3 bases are TGCAGTGCCCTAGGACTAGCGGGGTTCTACGAGCAGTACTTC.

CDR3 amino acids: CASSSTVETQYF. The CDR3 coding sequence is TGCGCCAGCAGCTCCACGGTCGAGACCCAGTACTTC. The chain couples TRBV5-1 to TRBJ2-5; no reliable D call. The length of the CDR3 is 12 residues. Germline V gives CDR1 SGHRS, CDR2 YFSETQ. The V end was cut by 3 bases, the J end by 5 bases, with 8 bases between.

This clonotype was seen a few times. This chain joins TRBV21-1 and TRBJ1-2. TRBV21-1 is an annotated pseudogene. The CDR3 extends over 12 amino acids. The CDR3: CASSKGPHGYTF. The DNA for the CDR3 is TGTGCCAGCAGCAAAGGGCCTCATGGCTACACCTTC.

This clonotype was recorded a few times. In DNA form, the CDR3 reads TGTGCCAGCAGCCAAGCTTTAGCGGGAGGGCAAGATGAGCAGTTCTTC. This codes for CASSQALAGGQDEQFF. The chain recombines TRBV4-2 with TRBJ2-1, with 11 bases aligning to TRBD2. With 1 base clipped from V and 8 bases from J, the junction kept 7 bases outside the gene matches. Germline CDR1 is LGHNA and CDR2 is YNFKEQ. The CDR3 sequence is 16 residues long.

There are many counts of this clonotype. The CDR3 loop is CASSSWTESTDTQYF. The DNA for the CDR3 is TGTGCCAGCAGCTCCTGGACAGAAAGCACAGATACGCAGTATTTT. The chain joins TRBV7-9 to TRBJ2-3; TRBD1 might be the D (6 bases). Trimming left V 4 bases short and J 0 bases short, with 11 bases between. Germline V gene data show CDR1 as SEHNR and CDR2 as FQNEAQ (reference sequence). This CDR3 spans 15 amino acids.

This clonotype was counted only a few times. The chain links TRBV14 to TRBJ2-7; the D gene is possibly TRBD2 (5 bases). Germline CDR1 reads SGHDN; CDR2 reads FVKESK. V was cut by 0 bases and J by 3 bases, with 12 bases left in between. The CDR3 has 15 residues. The CDR3 DNA sequence: TGTGCCAGCAGCCAAGAAGGGAGCATCAACTACGAGCAGTACTTC. Amino acid sequence: CASSQEGSINYEQYF.

In its sample, this clonotype was seen many times. The chain is built from TRBV6-2 or TRBV6-3 and TRBJ2-1, with D unresolved. CDR1 and CDR2 (germline): MNHEY, SVGEGT. CDR3 size: 14 residues. V was pared by 6 bases and J by 6 bases, with 15 bases between. The CDR3 here is CASSPSLWANEQFF. The DNA of the CDR3 is TGTGCCAGCAGCCCCTCTTTGTGGGCCAATGAGCAGTTCTTC.

This clonotype showed up many times. V and J are TRBV2 and TRBJ2-5; 7 bases map to TRBD1. From germline, CDR1 is SNHLY and CDR2 FYNNEI. The CDR3 has 12 amino acids. V was pared by 7 bases and J by 5 bases, with 4 bases of the junction left unmatched. CDR3 coding DNA: TGTGCCAGCAATAGCAGGGGGGAGACCCAGTACTTC. It codes for CASNSRGETQYF. Full variable domain (missing parts from reference TRBV2 and TRBJ2-5): EPEVTQTPSHQVTQMGQEVILRCVPISNHLYFYWYRQILGQKVEFLVSFYNNEISEKSEIFDDQFSVERPDGSNFTLKIRSTKLEDSAMYFCASNSRGETQYFGPGTRLLVL.